One sample yielded the 13 T cell receptor beta chains listed below, sequenced in a study of blood T cell repertoires in COVID-19. Sequencing used immunoSEQ multiplex PCR; TCRdb keeps in-frame clones, though not all of them. The sample includes 180,000 or so clones, roughly 80% of them seen just once. Sample: PBMCs or T cells enriched from blood (not recorded which). The receptors originated from a man aged 35 to 55 who had recovered from COVID-19.

This clone was observed a single time. The V and J genes are TRBV18 and TRBJ1-5, with 9 bases identical to TRBD1. The CDR3 extends over 14 amino acids. The trim removed 4 bases at V and 4 bases at J, leaving 2 bases unmatched. CDR1 is KGHSH, CDR2 LQKENI, per germline. The CDR3 coding sequence is TGTGCCAGCTCACTTGGGACAGGGAATCAGCCCCAGCATTTT. Its protein product is CASSLGTGNQPQHF.

This clone was recorded a few times. The chain couples TRBV5-1 to TRBJ1-6; the D gene is possibly TRBD1 (5 bases). Germline V CDR1 and CDR2: SGHRS, YFSETQ. This CDR3 spans 16 amino acids. Trimming shortened V by 4 bases and J by 7 bases, and 18 bases separated the two germline ends. The CDR3 sequence: CASSPSLGARNSPLHF. Written as DNA, the CDR3 is TGCGCCAGCAGCCCTTCGCTTGGGGCGCGGAATTCACCCCTCCACTTT.

The chain employs TRBV5-1 and TRBJ2-7; 7 bases are a match to TRBD1. The CDR3 consists of 16 residues. J was trimmed by 0 bases and V by 0 bases; bases with no gene match: 6. Germline V gives CDR1 SGHRS, CDR2 YFSETQ. Here the CDR3 reads CASSLDGTVSSYEQYF. CDR3 bases: TGCGCCAGCAGCTTGGATGGGACAGTCAGCTCCTACGAGCAGTACTTC. The full variable domain, rest sourced from reference TRBV5-1 and TRBJ2-7, is KAGVTQTPRYLIKTRGQQVTLSCSPISGHRSVSWYQQTPGQGLQFLFEYFSETQRNKGNFPGRFSGRQFSNSRSEMNVSTLELGDSALYLCASSLDGTVSSYEQYFGPGTRLTVT.

J is TRBJ2-1 and V is TRBV5-4, with D tentatively TRBD2 (6 bases). V shed 4 bases and J shed 2 bases, with 16 bases lying between them. CDR1 is SGHNT, CDR2 YYREEE, per germline (reference sequence). The CDR3 spans 16 residues. CDR3: CASSLNREIAYNEQFF. The CDR3 region has the DNA TGTGCCAGCAGCCTAAACCGGGAGATCGCCTACAATGAGCAGTTCTTC.

The chain uses TRBV5-1 and TRBJ2-7, with 7 bases lining up with TRBD1. Germline V lookup: CDR1 SGHRS, CDR2 YFSETQ. V was pared by 0 bases and J by 5 bases, with 5 bases of the junction left unmatched. The CDR3 is made up of 14 amino acids. CDR3 loop: CASSLGGTANEQYF. DNA for the CDR3: TGCGCCAGCAGCTTGGGGGGGACAGCTAACGAGCAGTACTTC.

V usage is TRBV4-1 and J usage is TRBJ1-2; TRBD1 agrees at 9 bases. This CDR3 is built from 15 residues. The V segment lost 4 bases and the J segment 6 bases; nucleotides outside the gene matches: 9. Germline V gene sequence: CDR1 MGHRA, CDR2 YSYEKL. Written as DNA, the CDR3 is TGCGCCAGCAGCCGAATCGGACAGGGGAGTAATGGCTACACCTTC. Translation gives CASSRIGQGSNGYTF.

The J gene is TRBJ1-1, the V gene TRBV28; D ambiguous. Germline CDR1 MDHEN, CDR2 SYDVKM. Trimming pared 4 bases from V and 1 base from J, leaving 7 bases between. The CDR3 length is 13 residues. The CDR3 region has the DNA TGTGCCAGCAGTTCCGTCGGGAACACTGAAGCTTTCTTT. Its translation: CASSSVGNTEAFF.

The V gene is TRBV4-1, the J gene TRBJ1-1; 9 nucleotides line up with TRBD1. The CDR3 spans 15 residues. Germline loops: CDR1 MGHRA, CDR2 YSYEKL. The V gene end was trimmed by 4 bases and the J gene end by 6 bases; junction bases not matched to a gene: 9. The CDR3 region is CASSLEAQGAAEAFF. CDR3 coding DNA: TGCGCCAGCAGCCTTGAAGCACAGGGGGCGGCTGAAGCTTTCTTT.

This clone appeared once. This rearrangement joins TRBV5-6 to TRBJ2-1; D is undetermined. V lost 2 bases, J lost 0 bases, and 12 bases lay in between. Germline values: CDR1 SGHDT, CDR2 YYEEEE. This CDR3 contains 16 residues. CDR3 DNA sequence: TGTGCCAGCAGCTTCGCAGGTCTAAGCTCCTACAATGAGCAGTTCTTC. Protein product: CASSFAGLSSYNEQFF. Based on the CDR3 plus reference TRBV5-6 and TRBJ2-1, the full variable domain is DAGVTQSPTHLIKTRGQQVTLRCSPKSGHDTVSWYQQALGQGPQFIFQYYEEEERQRGNFPDRFSGHQFPNYSSELNVNALLLGDSALYLCASSFAGLSSYNEQFFGPGTRLTVL.

This rearrangement joins TRBV4-3 to TRBJ1-6; 8 bases fit TRBD1. J gave up 10 bases and V 2 bases, and 13 bases lay outside the gene matches. The CDR3 consists of 17 residues. CDR1 is LGHNA, CDR2 YSLEER, per germline. The CDR3 protein is CASSQRSGTGLGSPLHF. In nucleotides, the CDR3 is TGCGCCAGCAGCCAAAGATCGGGGACAGGTTTAGGATCACCCCTCCACTTT.

This chain joins TRBV19 and TRBJ1-1; 7 nucleotides match TRBD1. The CDR3 sequence is 16 residues long. V lost 7 bases, J lost 4 bases, and 15 bases stayed unmatched. Looked up from germline, CDR1 is LNHDA and CDR2 is SQIVND (reference sequence). CDR3 sequence reads: CASILRQGVSGTEAFF. Here the CDR3 DNA reads TGTGCCAGTATACTCAGGCAGGGGGTATCGGGCACTGAAGCTTTCTTT. Full variable domain (remainder filled in from reference TRBV19 and TRBJ1-1): DGGITQSPKYLFRKEGQNVTLSCEQNLNHDAMYWYRQDPGQGLRLIYYSQIVNDFQKGDIAEGYSVSREKKESFPLTVTSAQKNPTAFYLCASILRQGVSGTEAFFGQGTRLTVV.

V is TRBV5-6 and J is TRBJ1-3; the D gene is possibly TRBD1 (5 bases). Germline lookup yields CDR1 SGHDT and CDR2 YYEEEE. The CDR3 is made up of 14 amino acids. Trimming removed 2 bases at V and 4 bases at J, with 10 bases between. CDR3 loop: CASSLRQYGNTIYF. In DNA, the CDR3 is TGTGCCAGCAGCTTAAGACAGTACGGAAACACCATATATTTT.

This chain connects TRBV6-5 to TRBJ2-3; TRBD2 matches at 12 bases. Trimming at V came to 2 bases and at J to 5 bases, leaving 2 bases not matched to a gene. In germline, CDR1 is MNHEY, CDR2 SVGAGI. There are 15 residues in the CDR3. CDR3 in amino acids: CASSYLAGGRDTQYF. For the CDR3, the DNA is TGTGCCAGCAGTTACCTAGCGGGGGGGAGAGATACGCAGTATTTT.